These T cell receptor beta chains were read from a single sample in a study of early stage breast cancer tumors. Profiling relied on immunoSEQ multiplex PCR, and the TCRdb table lists in-frame clones only, not all of them. The data show approximately 54,000 clones, around 78% seen once. Sequencing input: blood. The receptor source for this set is a person in their forties with breast cancer. The CDR3 runs from the conserved cysteine through the conserved F or W.

v_call: TRBV11-3; cdr3_aa: CASSFRADRGNEQYF
v_call: TRBV10-1; cdr3_aa: CASSPGQGSSYEQYF
v_call: TRBV5-1; cdr3_aa: CASSLAGAAEQYF
v_call: TRBV5-1; cdr3_aa: CASSLGAGNQPQHF
v_call: TRBV5-5; cdr3_aa: CASSRGHGYTEAFF
v_call: TRBV30; cdr3_aa: CAWSAGTANTDTQYF
v_call: TRBV10-3; cdr3_aa: CAISESVRNGELFF
v_call: TRBV7-9; cdr3_aa: CASSAELDTQYF
v_call: TRBV7-9; cdr3_aa: CASSSREVGELFF
v_call: TRBV18; cdr3_aa: CASSPRTGGNPGELFF
v_call: TRBV6-6; cdr3_aa: CASSYSPFGTQYF
v_call: TRBV11-2; cdr3_aa: CASSRDRGREKLFF
v_call: TRBV29-1; cdr3_aa: CSVVRTAYNEQFF
v_call: TRBV27; cdr3_aa: CASSLVAAPSYEQYF
v_call: TRBV5-1; cdr3_aa: CASSPHRGPTYEQYF
v_call: TRBV9; cdr3_aa: CASSETPGTEQYF
v_call: TRBV29-1; cdr3_aa: CSVEEPEGTYEQYF
v_call: TRBV7-3; cdr3_aa: CASSPNGLGNNEQFF
v_call: TRBV6-5; cdr3_aa: CASEQDYGYTF
v_call: TRBV6-6; cdr3_aa: CASSYSITGGDGYTF
v_call: TRBV11-3; cdr3_aa: CATAQGNRETQYF
v_call: TRBV6-1; cdr3_aa: CASSEAGAYNEQFF
v_call: TRBV7-8; cdr3_aa: CASYRDRGTYNEQFF
v_call: TRBV7-9; cdr3_aa: CASSAGNALEGGNEQFF
v_call: TRBV30; cdr3_aa: CAWRGQVGISSYNSPLHF
v_call: TRBV7-9; cdr3_aa: CASSPWRAEGNEQFF